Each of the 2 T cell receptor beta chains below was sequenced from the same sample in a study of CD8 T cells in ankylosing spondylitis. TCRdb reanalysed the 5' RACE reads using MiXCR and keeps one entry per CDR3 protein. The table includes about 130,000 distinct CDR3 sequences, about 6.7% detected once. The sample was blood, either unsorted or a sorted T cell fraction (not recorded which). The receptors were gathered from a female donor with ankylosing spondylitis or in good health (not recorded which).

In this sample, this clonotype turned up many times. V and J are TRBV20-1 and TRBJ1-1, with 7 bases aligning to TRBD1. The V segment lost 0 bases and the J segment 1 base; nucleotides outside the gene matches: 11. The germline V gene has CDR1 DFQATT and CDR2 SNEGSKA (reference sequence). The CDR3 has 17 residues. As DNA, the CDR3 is TGCAGTGCTAGAGACCCTTTAAGGACAGGAAGGAACACTGAAGCTTTCTTT. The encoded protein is CSARDPLRTGRNTEAFF.

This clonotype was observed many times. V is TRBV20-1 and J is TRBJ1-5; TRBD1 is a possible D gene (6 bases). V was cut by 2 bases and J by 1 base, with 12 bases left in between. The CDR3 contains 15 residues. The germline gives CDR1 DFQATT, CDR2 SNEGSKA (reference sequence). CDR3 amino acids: CSARSGGGSNQPQHF. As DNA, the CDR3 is TGCAGTGCTAGATCTGGGGGCGGCAGCAATCAGCCCCAGCATTTT.